Each of the 32 T cell receptor beta chains below was sequenced from the same sample in a study of graft-versus-host responses after intestinal transplantation. The data were produced by immunoSEQ multiplex PCR, yet TCRdb's version contains in-frame clones alone and is incomplete. The sample lists approximately 89,000 clones; more than 80% were seen once. The sample consisted of PBMCs, taken 450 to 460 days after intestinal transplant. These receptors were obtained from a human patient who received an intestinal transplant, so some T cells may come from the graft donor.

The chain combines TRBV15 with TRBJ1-5, with unresolved D. With 1 base removed from V and 7 bases from J, the gap between germline ends came to 8 bases. CDR1 and CDR2 from the germline V gene are LNHNV and YYDKDF (reference sequence). The CDR3 is 13 residues long. CDR3 residues: CATSRGGEQPQHF. The CDR3, as DNA: TGTGCCACCAGCAGAGGAGGCGAGCAGCCCCAGCATTTT.

The rearrangement links TRBV13 to TRBJ2-1, with unresolved D. Trimming removed 0 bases at V and 9 bases at J, with 0 bases between. Germline V gene data show CDR1 as PRHDT and CDR2 as FYEKMQ (reference sequence). This CDR3 region has 10 residues. Written as DNA, the CDR3 is TGTGCCAGCAGCTTAGGTGAGCAGTTCTTC. Protein: CASSLGEQFF.

The rearrangement joins TRBV13 to TRBJ2-7; possible D gene TRBD2, 5 bases. This CDR3 region has 14 residues. Germline loops: CDR1 PRHDT, CDR2 FYEKMQ (reference sequence). V was shortened by 2 bases and J by 2 bases, with 10 bases between the two germline ends. CDR3 loop: CASSLWENTYEQYF. The CDR3 nucleotides read TGTGCCAGCAGCTTATGGGAGAATACCTACGAGCAGTACTTC.

J is TRBJ1-2 and V is TRBV7-9, with no clear D. The CDR3 runs 14 residues. V lost 3 bases and J lost 4, with 12 bases in between. The germline CDR1 and CDR2 sequences are SEHNR and FQNEAQ (reference sequence). In DNA form, the CDR3 reads TGTGCCAGCAGCTTTGGAGGGCCGGGCTATGGCTACACCTTC. As protein: CASSFGGPGYGYTF.

V is TRBV6-4 and J is TRBJ2-7; D possibly uses TRBD1 or TRBD2 (6 bases each). V lost 10 bases and J lost 6, with 13 bases in between. Germline CDR1 and CDR2: MRHNA and SNTAGT. CDR3 length: 11 amino acids. CDR3 in amino acids: CATSEGGEQYF. Here the CDR3 DNA reads TGTGCCACCTCAGAGGGGGGCGAGCAGTACTTC.

The rearrangement uses TRBV11-3 and TRBJ2-2, with 8 bases aligning to TRBD1. Germline V gene data show CDR1 as SGHNT and CDR2 as YENEEA. Losses at the gene ends were 0 bases for V and 4 bases for J; bases not matched to a gene: 10. This CDR3 region has 18 residues. This CDR3 reads CASSLDSGSRGPTGELFF. As DNA, the CDR3 is TGTGCCAGCAGCTTAGATTCTGGTAGCAGGGGGCCCACCGGGGAGCTGTTTTTT.

V and J are TRBV7-9 and TRBJ2-7, with D perhaps being TRBD1 or TRBD2 (5 bases each). The CDR3 has 15 amino acids. The germline V and J ends were trimmed by 1 base and 2 bases, with 12 bases remaining between them. The V gene's germline CDR1 is SEHNR and CDR2 FQNEAQ (reference sequence). CDR3 protein: CASSLDSRGPYEQYF. The CDR3 nucleotides are TGTGCCAGCAGCTTAGACAGCCGGGGACCCTACGAGCAGTACTTC.

The V call is TRBV18, the J call TRBJ1-1, with TRBD1 as a possible D gene (5 bases). The V and J ends lost 3 bases and 1 base respectively, with 9 bases between them. CDR1 is KGHSH and CDR2 is LQKENI in the germline V gene. The length of the CDR3 is 14 residues. The CDR3 nucleotides read TGTGCCAGCTCACCCGGGGGAGCGAACACTGAAGCTTTCTTT. Its translation is CASSPGGANTEAFF. The full variable domain, completed using reference TRBV18 and TRBJ1-1, is NAGVMQNPRHLVRRRGQEARLRCSPMKGHSHVYWYRQLPEEGLKFMVYLQKENIIDESGMPKERFSAEFPKEGPSILRIQQVVRGDSAAYFCASSPGGANTEAFFGQGTRLTVV.

This chain connects TRBV5-6 to TRBJ2-2, with D perhaps matching TRBD2 (7 bases). Between the trimmed V and J ends, which lost 0 bases and 4 bases, there was a span of 19 bases. CDR1 is SGHDT, CDR2 YYEEEE, per germline. The CDR3 is made up of 18 amino acids. CDR3 coding DNA: TGTGCCAGCAGCTTGGGATTCTGGGGGGGCCTCGGCACCGGGGAGCTGTTTTTT. It codes for CASSLGFWGGLGTGELFF.

The chain carries TRBV13 and TRBJ2-7; 8 nucleotides agree with TRBD2. Germline V gene sequence: CDR1 PRHDT, CDR2 FYEKMQ (reference sequence). The CDR3 consists of 16 residues. V was pared by 5 bases and J by 0 bases, with 9 bases of the junction left unmatched. CDR3 protein: CASSIGLGLDSYEQYF. DNA for the CDR3: TGTGCCAGCAGCATTGGGTTGGGACTAGACTCCTACGAGCAGTACTTC.

The rearrangement links TRBV11-2 to TRBJ1-4, with D hard to call. V lost 1 base and J lost 13, with 16 bases in between. This CDR3 contains 14 residues. Germline CDR1 reads SGHAT; CDR2 reads FQNNGV. Written as DNA, the CDR3 is TGTGCCAGCAGCTTAGGGCTCGCTCCCGGGAGACTGTTTTTT. Translated, it gives CASSLGLAPGRLFF.

This chain uses TRBV9 with TRBJ2-2, with 7 bases matching TRBD2. The ends lost 3 bases at V and 7 bases at J; junction bases unmatched: 12. CDR3 length equals 16 residues. Germline CDR1 reads SGDLS; CDR2 reads YYNGEE. The CDR3 coding sequence is TGTGCCAGCAGCGAAGGAGGCGGGGGTAGGGGCGGGGAGCTGTTTTTT. Translating gives CASSEGGGGRGGELFF.

The chain recombines TRBV5-1 with TRBJ2-7, with a tentative D call TRBD1 (6 bases). CDR3 length: 16 residues. Germline assignment: CDR1 SGHRS and CDR2 YFSETQ. V was clipped by 3 bases and J by 5 bases, with 21 bases between them. Written as DNA, the CDR3 is TGCGCCAGCAGCTCGGCCCCCCCGGACAGTTCCCACGAGCAGTACTTC. Translated: CASSSAPPDSSHEQYF.

This clone is a singleton in its sample. The chain employs TRBV7-8 and TRBJ1-2; D may be TRBD1 (5 bases). The CDR3 runs to 14 residues. Germline CDR1 is SGHVS and CDR2 is FQNEAQ. The V gene lost 7 bases and the J gene lost 10 bases, with 22 bases spanning the gap. The CDR3 bases are TGTGCCAGCACCAAAGGGGATCTTGCTTGGGACTACACCTTC. This sequence encodes CASTKGDLAWDYTF.

Regarding this clone: Compared with germline, one end of the junction differs, possibly owing to a read error. Other DNA sequences in this sample translate to the same CDR3. V is TRBV6-5 and J is TRBJ2-5; either TRBD1 or TRBD2 may supply D (5 bases each). The CDR3 is 15 residues long. Germline lookup yields CDR1 MNHEY and CDR2 SVGAGI. CDR3 DNA sequence: TGTGCCAGCAGTTACGGGGGTAGCAACCAGGAGACCCAGTACTTC. Its protein is CASSYGGSNQETQYF.

This clone was seen only a few times. The chain couples TRBV10-3 to TRBJ2-7; TRBD1 matches 7 bases. The CDR3 sequence is 14 residues long. Germline loops: CDR1 ENHRY, CDR2 SYGVKD. J gave up 0 bases and V 3 bases, and 2 bases lay outside the gene matches. The CDR3 DNA follows: TGTGCCATCAGTGAAGGGGACAGCTCCTACGAGCAGTACTTC. It specifies CAISEGDSSYEQYF.

J is TRBJ1-1 and V is TRBV9, with a possible D match to TRBD1 (6 bases). Trimming removed 3 bases from V and 3 bases from J, with 15 bases in between. Germline-derived CDR1 and CDR2 are SGDLS and YYNGEE. The CDR3 has 15 amino acids. CDR3 sequence (DNA): TGTGCCAGCAGCGCCCTTGGGGGGGGGCACACTGAAGCTTTCTTT. Translating gives CASSALGGGHTEAFF.

This clone was recorded only once. V gene TRBV5-1 combines with J gene TRBJ2-2; D gene ambiguous. Germline V gene data show CDR1 as SGHRS and CDR2 as YFSETQ. V was cut by 0 bases and J by 0 bases, with 6 bases left in between. This CDR3 has 15 amino acids. This CDR3 reads CASSLAGPNTGELFF. The CDR3 DNA reads TGCGCCAGCAGCTTGGCCGGCCCGAACACCGGGGAGCTGTTTTTT.

The genes are TRBV9 and TRBJ1-3; D is unresolved. This CDR3 is built from 14 residues. V was trimmed by 0 bases and J by 4 bases, leaving 8 bases between them. From germline, CDR1 is SGDLS and CDR2 YYNGEE. The CDR3 nucleotides read TGTGCCAGCAGCGTAGAGGAGTTCGGAAACACCATATATTTT. It is translated as CASSVEEFGNTIYF.

This sequence joins TRBV5-1 and TRBJ2-5; D uncertain. Germline V gene lookup returns CDR1 SGHRS and CDR2 YFSETQ. Trimming left V 1 base short and J 2 bases short, with 12 bases between. This CDR3 is 15 amino acids long. The CDR3 is CASSLQDGEQETQYF. CDR3 DNA: TGCGCCAGCAGCTTGCAGGACGGTGAACAAGAGACCCAGTACTTC.

The chain links TRBV7-8 to TRBJ1-5, with a possible D match to TRBD1 (5 bases). Germline CDR1 SGHVS, CDR2 FQNEAQ. V lost 5 bases and J 0 bases, leaving 11 bases between the germline ends. The CDR3 contains 15 residues. The CDR3 DNA sequence: TGTGCCAGCAGCCCAGATGGGGGTAGCAATCAGCCCCAGCATTTT. Translation: CASSPDGGSNQPQHF.

Remarks on this clone: The identical CDR3 is also encoded by other nucleotide sequences in the sample. The CDR3 DNA sequence: TGCGCCAGCAGCTTGAGGGGACCCCAAGAGACCCAGTACTTC. This gives the protein CASSLRGPQETQYF. The rearrangement uses TRBV5-1 and TRBJ2-5; D possibly uses TRBD1 or TRBD2 (5 bases each). Germline assignment: CDR1 SGHRS and CDR2 YFSETQ. The CDR3 spans 14 residues. With 1 base removed from V and 1 base from J, the gap between germline ends came to 8 bases.

This clone showed up just a few times. The chain is built from TRBV6-6 and TRBJ2-7; D is ambiguous. Trimming stripped 2 bases from V and 1 base from J, with 6 bases between. The CDR3 totals 13 residues. Germline V gene data show CDR1 as MNHNY and CDR2 as SVGAGI (reference sequence). CDR3 sequence: CASSYPLSYEQYF. CDR3 coding DNA: TGTGCCAGCAGTTACCCATTATCCTACGAGCAGTACTTC.

This chain uses TRBV2 with TRBJ1-1, with D unclear. This CDR3 is built from 14 residues. V lost 8 bases, J lost 0 bases, and 13 bases lay in between. CDR1 is SNHLY and CDR2 is FYNNEI in the germline V gene. CDR3 amino acids: CASSIDGMNTEAFF. In nucleotides, the CDR3 is TGTGCCAGCTCGATCGACGGGATGAACACTGAAGCTTTCTTT.

The chain carries TRBV29-1 and TRBJ2-3, with D possibly TRBD2 on 7 matching bases. The CDR3 spans 14 residues. Trimming cost V 7 bases and J 1 base, with 15 bases left between them. Germline V CDR1 and CDR2: SQVTM, ANQGSEA. Here the CDR3 reads CSAEGGAGTDTQYF. In nucleotides, the CDR3 is TGCAGCGCCGAAGGGGGGGCCGGCACAGATACGCAGTATTTT.

The CDR3 reads CASSRDSRGEAFF. The DNA of the CDR3 is TGTGCCAGCAGTCGGGACAGTCGGGGTGAAGCTTTCTTT. This chain links TRBV6-1 with TRBJ1-1; the match to TRBD1 covers 7 bases. V was pared by 5 bases and J by 7 bases, with 7 bases of the junction left unmatched. Germline CDR1 reads MNHNS; CDR2 reads SASEGT. The CDR3 has 13 amino acids.

The J gene is TRBJ2-3, the V gene TRBV15; D is undetermined. The CDR3 length is 17 residues. Germline loops: CDR1 LNHNV, CDR2 YYDKDF (reference sequence). Trimming pared 0 bases from V and 1 base from J, leaving 14 bases between. The CDR3, as DNA: TGTGCCACCAGCAGAGATTTGGGCACCCTCCGCACAGATACGCAGTATTTT. It encodes CATSRDLGTLRTDTQYF.

The V gene is TRBV6-5, the J gene TRBJ2-5; no clear D gene. CDR1 and CDR2 from the germline V gene are MNHEY and SVGAGI. V shed 2 bases and J shed 5 bases, with 3 bases lying between them. The CDR3 loop spans 11 amino acids. The CDR3 reads CASSYAETQYF. CDR3 coding DNA: TGTGCCAGCAGTTACGCCGAGACCCAGTACTTC.

The chain carries TRBV7-8 and TRBJ1-1, with D uncertain. With 6 bases removed from V and 1 base from J, the gap between germline ends came to 12 bases. This CDR3 region has 14 residues. Germline-derived CDR1 and CDR2 are SGHVS and FQNEAQ. Here the CDR3 DNA reads TGTGCCAGCAGGGGGTTGGACCGGAACACTGAAGCTTTCTTT. This translates into CASRGLDRNTEAFF.

CDR3 residues: CASSFLRTEAFF. CDR3 sequence (DNA): TGTGCCAGCAGCTTTCTGAGGACTGAAGCTTTCTTT. The rearrangement joins TRBV7-9 to TRBJ1-1, with D hard to call. Germline lookup yields CDR1 SEHNR and CDR2 FQNEAQ (reference sequence). The CDR3 runs 12 residues. Trimming pared 3 bases from V and 5 bases from J, leaving 7 bases between.

The CDR3: CASSQTATAHEQFF. CDR3 DNA sequence: TGTGCCAGCAGCCAAACGGCGACAGCACACGAGCAGTTCTTC. V and J are TRBV7-9 and TRBJ2-1; possibly TRBD1 for D (5 bases). Germline V gives CDR1 SEHNR, CDR2 FQNEAQ (reference sequence). V lost 5 bases to trimming and J lost 10 bases, with 18 bases between them. The CDR3 is made up of 14 amino acids.

The chain joins TRBV11-2 to TRBJ2-7; 10 nucleotides align to TRBD1. V was clipped by 1 base and J by 4 bases; unmatched bases: 4. The CDR3 runs 15 residues. Germline-derived CDR1 and CDR2 are SGHAT and FQNNGV. The CDR3: CASSLVDRGPYEQYF. CDR3 coding DNA: TGTGCCAGCAGCTTAGTCGACAGGGGGCCTTACGAGCAGTACTTC.